This T cell receptor (beta chain) was identified during a study of T cells after posttransplantation cyclophosphamide. Only in-frame clones appear in the TCRdb table, and some are missing; sequencing was by immunoSEQ multiplex PCR. Of 8,000 or so clones in the sample, roughly 90% were seen once. Busulfan-fludarabine conditioning, marrow transplant, and cyclophosphamide on days +3 and +4 were administered. The CDR3 sequence is 12 residues long. Germline CDR1 SGHVS, CDR2 FNYEAQ. Unmatched junction bases numbered 0, after V lost 3 bases and J lost 6 bases. This chain joins TRBV7-6 and TRBJ2-3; 7 bases are a match to TRBD2. The sequenced sample was CD4+ T cells sorted from blood, obtained roughly 1,400 days after allogeneic stem cell transplant with posttransplant cyclophosphamide. This TCR came from a female patient aged 50-59 years who received an allogeneic stem cell transplant from a related donor, was CMV-positive, and had no GVHD. Part of the T cells may come from the graft donor. CDR3 sequence: CASSFGRDTQYF. CDR3 DNA: TGTGCCAGCAGCTTCGGGAGGGATACGCAGTATTTT.